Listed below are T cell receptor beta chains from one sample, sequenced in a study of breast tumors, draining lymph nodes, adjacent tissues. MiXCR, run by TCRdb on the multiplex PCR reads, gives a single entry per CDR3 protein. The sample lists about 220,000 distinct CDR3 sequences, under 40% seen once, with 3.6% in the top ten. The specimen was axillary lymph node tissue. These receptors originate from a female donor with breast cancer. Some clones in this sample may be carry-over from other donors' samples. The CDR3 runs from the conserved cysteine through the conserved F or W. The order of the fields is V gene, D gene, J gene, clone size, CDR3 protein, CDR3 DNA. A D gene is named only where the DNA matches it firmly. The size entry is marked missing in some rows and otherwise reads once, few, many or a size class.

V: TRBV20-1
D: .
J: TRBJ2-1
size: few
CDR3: CSATHGQGPSAGESYNEQFF
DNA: TGCAGTGCTACCCATGGACAGGGACCATCAGCGGGAGAATCCTACAATGAGCAGTTCTTC

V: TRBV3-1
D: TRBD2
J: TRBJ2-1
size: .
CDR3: CASSRMGLVPGGQQFF
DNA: TGTGCCAGCAGCCGGATGGGACTAGTCCCCGGTGGTCAGCAGTTCTTC

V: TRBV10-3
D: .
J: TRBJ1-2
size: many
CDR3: CAISVGLGGGVGYTF
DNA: TGTGCCATCAGTGTGGGACTCGGGGGAGGGGTTGGCTACACCTTC

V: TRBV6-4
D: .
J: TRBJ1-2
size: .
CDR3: CASSDSRDERRSYGYTF
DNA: TGTGCCAGCAGTGACTCGAGAGATGAAAGACGGAGCTATGGCTACACCTTC

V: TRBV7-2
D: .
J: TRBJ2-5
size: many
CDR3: CASSLEQETQYF
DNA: TGTGCCAGCAGCTTAGAACAAGAGACCCAGTACTTC

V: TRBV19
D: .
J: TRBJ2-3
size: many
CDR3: CASSGFTDTQYF
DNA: TGTGCCAGTAGTGGTTTCACAGATACGCAGTATTTT

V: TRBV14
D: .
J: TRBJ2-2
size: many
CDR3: CASSQERGDGRRLFF
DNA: TGTGCCAGCAGCCAAGAACGGGGCGATGGGAGGAGGCTGTTTTTT

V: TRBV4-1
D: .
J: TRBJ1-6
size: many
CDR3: CASSQDIGVGSPLHF
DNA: TGCGCCAGCAGCCAAGATATAGGGGTAGGGTCACCCCTCCACTTT

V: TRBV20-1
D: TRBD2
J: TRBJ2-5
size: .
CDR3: CSAMGTSGAATQYF
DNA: TGCAGTGCTATGGGGACTAGCGGGGCGGCGACCCAGTACTTC

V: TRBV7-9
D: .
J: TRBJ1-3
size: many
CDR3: CASSEVGAGNTIYF
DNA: TGTGCCAGCAGCGAAGTAGGGGCTGGAAACACCATATATTTT

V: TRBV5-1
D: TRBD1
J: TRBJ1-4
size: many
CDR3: CASSPQGAGEKLFF
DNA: TGCGCCAGCAGCCCACAGGGGGCTGGGGAAAAACTGTTTTTT

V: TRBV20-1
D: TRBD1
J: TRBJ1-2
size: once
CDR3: CSSRGQGVNYGYTF
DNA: TGCAGCAGCCGCGGACAGGGGGTTAACTATGGCTACACCTTC

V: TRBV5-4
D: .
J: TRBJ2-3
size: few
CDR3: CASSRTPYTDTQYF
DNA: TGTGCCAGCAGCCGGACGCCCTACACAGATACGCAGTATTTT

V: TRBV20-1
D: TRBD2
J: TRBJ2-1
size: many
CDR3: CSARDLTSGRTDEQFF
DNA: TGCAGTGCTAGAGATCTGACTAGCGGGAGAACGGATGAGCAGTTCTTC

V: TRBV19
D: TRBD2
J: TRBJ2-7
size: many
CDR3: CATSSRPGLYYEQYF
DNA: TGTGCCACCTCATCCCGACCGGGACTATACTACGAGCAGTACTTC

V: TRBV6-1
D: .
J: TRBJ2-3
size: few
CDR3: CASSEGASTSTDTQYF
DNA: TGTGCCAGCAGTGAAGGGGCATCCACTAGCACAGATACGCAGTATTTT

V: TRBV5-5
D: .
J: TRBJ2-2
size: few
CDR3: CASSLFRDSGTGELFF
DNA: TGTGCCAGCAGCTTGTTCAGGGATTCGGGCACCGGGGAGCTGTTTTTT

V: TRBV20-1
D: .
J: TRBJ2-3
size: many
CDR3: CSATRVGIPPTQYF
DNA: TGCAGTGCTACGCGGGTAGGAATCCCCCCTACGCAGTATTTT

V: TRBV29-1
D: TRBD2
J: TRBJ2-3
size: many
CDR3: CSVVAGGTTDTQYF
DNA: TGCAGCGTCGTAGCGGGGGGGACCACAGATACGCAGTATTTT

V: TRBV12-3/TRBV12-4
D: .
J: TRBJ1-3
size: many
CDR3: CASTKYRAGNTIYF
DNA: TGTGCCAGCACTAAGTACAGAGCGGGAAACACCATATATTTT

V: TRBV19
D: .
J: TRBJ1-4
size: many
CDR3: CASSTFGGLSEKLFF
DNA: TGTGCCAGTAGTACTTTCGGAGGGTTGAGTGAAAAACTGTTTTTT

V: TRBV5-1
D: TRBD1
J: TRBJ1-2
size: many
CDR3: CASSLPSSPGQGTYGYTF
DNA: TGCGCCAGCAGCCTGCCGAGTTCTCCGGGACAGGGAACCTATGGCTACACCTTC

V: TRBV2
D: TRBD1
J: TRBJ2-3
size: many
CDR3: CASFRDRGSDTQYF
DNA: TGTGCCAGTTTCCGGGACAGGGGCTCAGATACGCAGTATTTT

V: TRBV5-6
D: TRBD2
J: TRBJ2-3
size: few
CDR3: CASSTTLAGGTTDTQYF
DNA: TGTGCCAGCAGCACCACACTAGCGGGGGGAACCACAGATACGCAGTATTTT

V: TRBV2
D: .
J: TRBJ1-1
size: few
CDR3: CASSGVTEAFF
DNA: TGTGCCAGCAGTGGGGTTACTGAAGCTTTCTTT

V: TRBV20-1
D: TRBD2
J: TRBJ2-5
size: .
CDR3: CSARRQGLASGGAKTQYF
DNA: TGCAGTGCTAGAAGACAGGGGTTGGCTAGCGGGGGGGCGAAGACCCAGTACTTC

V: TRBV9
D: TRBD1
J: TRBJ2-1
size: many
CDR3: CASSVGTGGVGGNNEQFF
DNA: TGTGCCAGCAGCGTAGGGACAGGGGGCGTCGGGGGTAACAATGAGCAGTTCTTC

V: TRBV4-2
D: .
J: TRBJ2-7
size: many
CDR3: CASSQDASSSYEQYF
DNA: TGTGCCAGCAGCCAAGATGCTAGCAGCTCCTACGAGCAGTACTTC

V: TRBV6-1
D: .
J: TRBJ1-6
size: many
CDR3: CASSEVSAGLLNSPLHF
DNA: TGTGCCAGCAGTGAAGTATCGGCAGGGTTGCTGAATTCACCCCTCCACTTT

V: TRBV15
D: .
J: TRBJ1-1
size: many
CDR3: CATSREDRSRTEAFF
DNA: TGTGCCACCAGCAGGGAAGACAGGTCGAGGACTGAAGCTTTCTTT

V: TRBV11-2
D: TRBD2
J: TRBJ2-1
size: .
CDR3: CASSQRRLAENDNEQFF
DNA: TGTGCCAGCAGTCAACGCCGACTAGCGGAGAATGACAATGAGCAGTTCTTC

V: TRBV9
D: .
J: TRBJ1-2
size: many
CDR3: CASSVLLTGGYTF
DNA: TGTGCCAGCAGCGTATTGTTGACGGGGGGCTACACCTTC

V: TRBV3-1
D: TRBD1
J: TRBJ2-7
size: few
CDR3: CASSQTGGNYEQYF
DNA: TGTGCCAGCAGCCAGACAGGGGGGAACTACGAGCAGTACTTC